One and the same sample provided the 5 T cell receptor beta chains below, sequenced in a study of cytomegalovirus exposure and HLA in healthy donors. The PCR contained 60 Vbeta and 13 Jbeta primers. Some clones are missing from TCRdb's copy, which holds only in-frame ones; the method was immunoSEQ multiplex PCR. This sample carries under 200,000 clones, approximately 85% of them seen once, and the ten largest clones take around 10%. Sequenced input: PBMCs. These TCRs come from a man aged 45-65 years in good health and CMV-seropositive.

The rearrangement uses TRBV28 and TRBJ1-4; 8 bases are a match to TRBD1. Germline V lookup: CDR1 MDHEN, CDR2 SYDVKM. V shed 5 bases and J 8 bases; nucleotides not matched to a gene: 1. The CDR3 is 12 residues long. The CDR3 DNA follows: TGTGCCAGCAGTCAGGGGGCAGAAAAACTGTTTTTT. It yields the protein CASSQGAEKLFF. The full variable domain, with the rest looked up from reference TRBV28 and TRBJ1-4, is DVKVTQSSRYLVKRTGEKVFLECVQDMDHENMFWYRQDPGLGLRLIYFSYDVKMKEKGDIPEGYSVSREKKERFSLILESASTNQTSMYLCASSQGAEKLFFGSGTQLSVL.

The V and J genes are TRBV2 and TRBJ1-6; the D is unclear. With 4 bases removed from V and 7 bases from J, the gap between germline ends came to 14 bases. The V gene's germline CDR1 is SNHLY and CDR2 FYNNEI. The CDR3 totals 15 residues. This chain's CDR3 is CASSVAHGANSPLHF. DNA for the CDR3: TGTGCCAGCAGTGTAGCCCATGGAGCGAATTCACCCCTCCACTTT.

On this clone: One end of the junction fails to match germline, which may point to a read error. The chain has TRBV7-3 and TRBJ2-5; weak D call: TRBD2 (6 bases). Looked up from germline, CDR1 is SGHTA and CDR2 is FQGTGA. The CDR3 has 17 residues. CDR3 loop: CAGSLTGMGREGETQYF. Here the CDR3 DNA reads TGTGCCGGCAGCTTAACGGGGATGGGGCGGGAAGGAGAGACCCAGTACTTC.

The V and J genes are TRBV30 and TRBJ2-3; a possible D gene is TRBD2 (6 bases). The CDR3 spans 14 residues. V was shortened by 0 bases and J by 0 bases, with 7 bases between the two germline ends. Germline lookup yields CDR1 GTSNPN and CDR2 SVGIG (reference sequence). The CDR3 spells CAWSVRGSTDTQYF. CDR3 bases: TGTGCCTGGAGTGTGCGGGGTAGCACAGATACGCAGTATTTT.

The V gene is TRBV5-6, the J gene TRBJ2-5; 9 nucleotides match TRBD2. J gave up 5 bases and V 0 bases, and 2 bases lay outside the gene matches. Germline V CDR1 and CDR2: SGHDT, YYEEEE. The CDR3 length is 14 residues. CDR3 DNA sequence: TGTGCCAGCAGCTTGGGCGGGGGGGTTGAGACCCAGTACTTC. This codes for CASSLGGGVETQYF.